The TCR beta chain under discussion was sequenced for a study of regulatory T cells in long-lasting Graves disease. In this sample, this clonotype turned up many times. Its specificity is not known. Through Arm-PCR of CDR3 regions and iRepertoire HTBI primers, TCR beta libraries were built. As processed by the authors: Identification yielded approximately 60 TRBV and around 15 TRBJ segments across samples. TCRdb ran MiXCR on the multiplex PCR reads and lists one entry per CDR3 protein. TCRdb, rather than the study authors, made the V and J calls. The sample carries about 380,000 distinct CDR3 sequences, 15% to 18% recorded once. Indicated time point: newly diagnosed GD, antithyroid drugs for less than 3 months. From PBMCs, RNA was extracted and then used to make the TCR library. Patients came through an endocrinology department, and that department was in Xi'an, China. CDR3 length equals 14 residues. The V end was cut by 1 base, the J end by 8 bases, with 12 bases between. From germline, CDR1 is SGHVS and CDR2 FQNEAQ.

Study observations and caveats: Newly diagnosed patients had higher TCR diversity than persistent Graves' patients did.

The V gene is TRBV7-8, the J gene TRBJ2-4; a possible D gene is TRBD2 (6 bases). The receptor was derived from a female donor with Graves disease. The sample was peripheral blood mononuclear cells (PBMCs), taken at new diagnosis, from a patient treated with antithyroid drugs. The CDR3 spells CASSLVSPGDIQYF. CDR3 DNA sequence: TGTGCCAGCAGCTTAGTCAGTCCGGGGGACATTCAGTACTTC.